This T cell receptor beta chain was identified in a study of blood T cell repertoires in COVID-19. TCRdb keeps only in-frame clones here, not all; method: immunoSEQ multiplex PCR. This sample has about 170,000 clones; roughly 84% occur once, and the top ten carry 12% to 15%. Trimming removed 1 base at V and 0 bases at J, with 6 bases between. Germline V CDR1 and CDR2: SGHAT, FQNNGV. The CDR3 spans 15 residues. This TCR derives from a man aged 18 to 30 with active or convalescent COVID-19. V and J are TRBV11-2 and TRBJ2-2; no reliable D call. The sequenced sample consisted of peripheral blood. The CDR3 region has the DNA TGTGCCAGCAGCTTAGTCCGTCCGAACACCGGGGAGCTGTTTTTT. Translation: CASSLVRPNTGELFF.